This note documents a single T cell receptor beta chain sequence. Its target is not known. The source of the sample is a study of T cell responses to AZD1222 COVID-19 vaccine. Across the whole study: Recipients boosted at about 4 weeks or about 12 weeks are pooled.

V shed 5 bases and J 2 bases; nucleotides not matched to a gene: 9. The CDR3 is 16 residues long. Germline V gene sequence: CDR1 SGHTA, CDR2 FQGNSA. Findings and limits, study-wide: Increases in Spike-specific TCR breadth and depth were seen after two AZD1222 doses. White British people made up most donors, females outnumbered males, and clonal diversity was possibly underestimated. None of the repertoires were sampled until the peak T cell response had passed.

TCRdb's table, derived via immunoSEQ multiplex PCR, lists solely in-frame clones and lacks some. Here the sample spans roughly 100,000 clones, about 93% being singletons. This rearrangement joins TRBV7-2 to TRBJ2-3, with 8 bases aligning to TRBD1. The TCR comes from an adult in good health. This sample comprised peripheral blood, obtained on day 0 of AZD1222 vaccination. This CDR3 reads CASSLAGTGTTDTQYF. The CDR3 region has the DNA TGTGCCAGCAGCCTGGCAGGGACAGGAACCACAGATACGCAGTATTTT.